This paragraph covers one T cell receptor beta chain sequence. MiXCR, applied by TCRdb to the RT-PCR reads, yields one record per CDR3 protein. The table has about 700,000 distinct CDR3 sequences, approximately 14% seen once. Germline CDR1 MNHNS, CDR2 SASEGT. The length of the CDR3 is 14 residues. Trimming shortened V by 4 bases and J by 6 bases, and 15 bases separated the two germline ends. The TCR comes from a female donor in good health, serving as a healthy control. The specimen was memory CD4+ T cells from blood. The V call is TRBV6-1, the J call TRBJ1-2, with D tentatively TRBD1 (5 bases). The CDR3 region has the DNA TGTGCCAGCAGTGGGGTGGGGCCTGGGGATGGCTACACCTTC. It encodes CASSGVGPGDGYTF.